This is a list of T cell receptor beta chains from one sample in a study of CD4+ T cells in melanoma. This table comes from immunoSEQ multiplex PCR, and its TCRdb copy is limited to in-frame clones, with some not included. Among about 140,000 clones, around 90% were seen once, and the ten largest hold approximately 1.4%. The source is a human donor with melanoma. Each CDR3 is given with its conserved first and last residue. Fields, in order: V gene, J gene, D gene, CDR3 protein, CDR3 DNA. D genes are given only for firm matches.

>TRBV7-8|TRBJ2-1|NA
CASSWPPIRGSSYNEQFF
TGTGCCAGCAGCTGGCCCCCGATCAGGGGAAGCTCCTACAATGAGCAGTTCTTC
>TRBV30|TRBJ1-1|NA
CAWRSVGAGVAFF
TGTGCCTGGAGGTCTGTCGGGGCGGGGGTAGCTTTCTTT
>TRBV5-1|TRBJ2-5|TRBD2
CASSPGLAEETQYF
TGCGCCAGCAGCCCGGGACTAGCAGAAGAGACCCAGTACTTC
>TRBV18|TRBJ2-7|NA
CASSPPGENYEQYF
TGTGCCAGCTCACCACCTGGGGAGAACTACGAGCAGTACTTC
>TRBV5-6|TRBJ2-7|NA
CASSLGDKGYYEQYF
TGTGCCAGCAGCTTGGGGGACAAGGGGTACTACGAGCAGTACTTC
>TRBV5-1|TRBJ2-7|TRBD2
CASSLDLAGIQYF
TGCGCCAGCAGCTTGGATCTAGCGGGGATCCAGTACTTC
>TRBV6-5|TRBJ1-1|NA
CASSRFGEATEAFF
TGTGCCAGCAGCCGCTTTGGGGAGGCCACTGAAGCTTTCTTT
>TRBV19|TRBJ2-5|TRBD2
CASSILIAGGQETQYF
TGTGCCAGTAGTATCTTAATAGCGGGGGGGCAAGAGACCCAGTACTTC
>TRBV11-2|TRBJ2-3|TRBD2
CASSFGTSEIDTQYF
TGTGCCAGCAGCTTTGGGACTAGCGAGATAGATACGCAGTATTTT
>TRBV7-9|TRBJ1-1|NA
CASSLQWRNTEAFF
TGTGCCAGCAGCTTACAATGGAGGAACACTGAAGCTTTCTTT
>TRBV4-2|TRBJ1-4|NA
CASSQVRDYNEKLFF
TGTGCCAGCAGCCAAGTTAGGGACTATAATGAAAAACTGTTTTTT
>TRBV4-1|TRBJ2-2|TRBD1
CASSPGQVGTGELFF
TGCGCCAGCAGCCCAGGACAGGTTGGCACCGGGGAGCTGTTTTTT
>TRBV9|TRBJ2-3|NA
CASSRGVSTDTQYF
TGTGCCAGCTCCAGGGGGGTAAGCACAGATACGCAGTATTTT
>TRBV5-1|TRBJ2-3|TRBD1
CASSSGTGSDTQYF
TGCGCCAGCAGCTCCGGGACAGGGTCCGATACGCAGTATTTT
>TRBV7-7|TRBJ2-5|NA
CASSLDRQETQYF
TGTGCCAGCAGCTTAGACAGACAAGAGACCCAGTACTTC